This paragraph covers one T cell receptor beta chain sequence. The repertoire was sequenced with immunoSEQ multiplex PCR; TCRdb's copy has only in-frame clones and lacks some. The sample has about 490,000 clones; 79% are singletons. This sample was taken from a study of shared clonotypes between healthy human individuals. V was shortened by 0 bases and J by 1 base, with 2 bases between the two germline ends. The CDR3 sequence is 12 residues long. In germline, CDR1 is SGHRS, CDR2 YFSETQ. The chain carries TRBV5-1 and TRBJ2-7, with D hard to call. The receptor comes from a woman between 40 and 55 years old in good health. Some clones in this sample may be carry-over from other donors' samples. Sequencing was done on a sample of PBMCs. In nucleotides, the CDR3 is TGCGCCAGCAGCTTGGAGTCCTACGAGCAGTACTTC. This sequence encodes CASSLESYEQYF.